Listed here are 32 T cell receptor beta chains from one sample, sequenced in a study of T cells in Graves' hyperthyroidism and ophthalmopathy. What was amplified from RNA transcripts were TCR beta CDR3 regions. The TCR CDR3 first-round RT-PCR relied on the HTBI primer set. Each CDR3 protein is one row after TCRdb ran MiXCR on the multiplex PCR reads. The table lists fewer than 700,000 distinct CDR3 sequences, 15% to 20% of them singletons, with roughly 15% in the top ten. Sequenced material: blood. These receptors were collected from a woman aged 18 to 35 with Graves' ophthalmopathy.

In its sample, this clonotype was seen many times. V usage is TRBV7-9 and J usage is TRBJ2-7, with D maybe TRBD2 (6 bases). V was clipped by 5 bases and J by 0 bases, with 14 bases between them. The CDR3 extends over 15 amino acids. Germline CDR1 reads SEHNR; CDR2 reads FQNEAQ (reference sequence). In DNA form, the CDR3 reads TGTGCCAGCAGCCTTAGCGGAGTGAGCTCCTACGAGCAGTACTTC. This codes for CASSLSGVSSYEQYF.

This clonotype occurred many times. This chain links TRBV12-3 or TRBV12-4 with TRBJ2-7; TRBD2 agrees at 13 bases. J lost 2 bases, V lost 6 bases, and 4 bases had no gene match. The CDR3 is 15 residues long. The CDR3, as DNA: TGTGCCAGCAGGATAGGGACTAGCGGGGCCTACGAGCAGTACTTC. Its protein product is CASRIGTSGAYEQYF.

Many counts were recorded for this clonotype. The chain couples TRBV7-9 to TRBJ2-7, with D tentatively TRBD1 (6 bases). Trimming pared 5 bases from V and 2 bases from J, leaving 10 bases between. The germline V gene encodes CDR1 SEHNR and CDR2 FQNEAQ (reference sequence). The CDR3 totals 13 residues. CDR3 loop: CASSTGQPYEQYF. CDR3 bases: TGTGCCAGCAGCACCGGACAGCCCTACGAGCAGTACTTC.

The sample holds many counts of this clonotype. The rearrangement links TRBV10-3 to TRBJ1-1, with 9 bases lining up with TRBD1. V lost 5 bases to trimming and J lost 3 bases; unmatched junction nucleotides: 1. Germline lookup yields CDR1 ENHRY and CDR2 SYGVKD. The CDR3 covers 13 residues. CDR3 sequence (DNA): TGTGCCATCAGTAGGACAGGGGACACTGAAGCTTTCTTT. Encoded protein: CAISRTGDTEAFF.

This clonotype showed up just a few times. This chain uses TRBV10-3 with TRBJ1-2; unclear D gene. The germline CDR1 and CDR2 sequences are ENHRY and SYGVKD. The CDR3 is 15 residues long. The V end lost 0 bases, the J end lost 7 bases, and 15 bases lay between the germline ends. The CDR3 nucleotides read TGTGCCATCAGTGAGTCCGGCAGAGGGTCTACTGGCTACACCTTC. It specifies CAISESGRGSTGYTF.

This clonotype was seen more than once but under ten times. The V gene is TRBV4-1, the J gene TRBJ1-5, with D tentatively TRBD1 (5 bases). Trimming took 1 base from V and 11 from J, leaving 15 bases between them. The CDR3 totals 14 residues. Looked up from germline, CDR1 is MGHRA and CDR2 is YSYEKL. As DNA, the CDR3 is TGCGCCAGCAGCCAAGCACTTGGGGCATGGTCCCAGCATTTT. Its translation is CASSQALGAWSQHF.

This clonotype was counted ten times or more. The genes are TRBV27 and TRBJ2-7, with D hard to call. Looked up from germline, CDR1 is MNHEY and CDR2 is SMNVEV (reference sequence). This CDR3 comprises 13 residues. The germline V and J ends were trimmed by 0 bases and 12 bases, with 15 bases remaining between them. The CDR3 DNA follows: TGTGCCAGCAGTTTATCTCCATTGACGAGCTCGTACTTC. Protein sequence: CASSLSPLTSSYF.

The sample holds a few counts of this clonotype. The CDR3 DNA sequence: TGCAGTGCTAGAGTGATAGCGGGGGGTCTATACAATGAGCAGTTCTTC. Residues: CSARVIAGGLYNEQFF. V is TRBV20-1 and J is TRBJ2-1; the match to TRBD2 covers 10 bases. Germline V gene data show CDR1 as DFQATT and CDR2 as SNEGSKA (reference sequence). V was pared by 1 base and J by 4 bases, with 7 bases of the junction left unmatched. The CDR3 consists of 16 residues.

The chain carries TRBV6-5 and TRBJ1-1; no reliable D call. The V end was cut by 0 bases, the J end by 4 bases, with 6 bases between. The length of the CDR3 is 13 residues. Germline values: CDR1 MNHEY, CDR2 SVGAGI. The DNA of the CDR3 is TGTGCCAGCAGTTACTCACCATCCACTGAAGCTTTCTTT. Translating it yields CASSYSPSTEAFF.

This clonotype was counted ten times or more. The CDR3 DNA sequence: TGTGCCAGCAGTTTATGGGGGTTAAGGACAGGGCATTCCTATGGCTACACCTTC. Its protein is CASSLWGLRTGHSYGYTF. The chain couples TRBV12-3 or TRBV12-4 to TRBJ1-2, with 8 bases identical to TRBD1. With 2 bases clipped from V and 4 bases from J, the junction kept 15 bases outside the gene matches. This CDR3 is built from 18 residues.

This clonotype came up many times. The chain employs TRBV7-9 and TRBJ2-1; D is perhaps TRBD2 (6 bases). The CDR3 is made up of 15 amino acids. Trimming shortened V by 0 bases and J by 7 bases, and 13 bases separated the two germline ends. Germline CDR1 SEHNR, CDR2 FQNEAQ (reference sequence). As DNA, the CDR3 is TGTGCCAGCAGCTTAGCCTTGCCGCGGGATAATGAGCAGTTCTTC. Translating it yields CASSLALPRDNEQFF.

This clonotype has at least ten counts. The chain employs TRBV18 and TRBJ2-1, with 7 nucleotides matching TRBD1. Germline values: CDR1 KGHSH, CDR2 LQKENI. The CDR3 loop spans 14 amino acids. V lost 6 bases to trimming and J lost 5 bases; unmatched junction nucleotides: 7. CDR3: CASSPGQVNNEQFF. The CDR3 DNA follows: TGTGCCAGCTCGCCAGGACAGGTCAACAATGAGCAGTTCTTC.

This clonotype was recorded at least ten times. The genes are TRBV5-1 and TRBJ1-1; D is ambiguous. From germline, CDR1 is SGHRS and CDR2 YFSETQ. The CDR3 extends over 13 amino acids. The V and J ends lost 7 bases and 0 bases respectively, with 10 bases between them. The CDR3 loop reads CASGDTLNTEAFF. The CDR3 region has the DNA TGCGCCAGCGGTGACACATTGAACACTGAAGCTTTCTTT.

This clonotype was seen only a few times. The chain joins TRBV7-9 to TRBJ2-5, with TRBD2 as a possible D gene (5 bases). Trimming removed 4 bases at V and 1 base at J, with 10 bases between. Looked up from germline, CDR1 is SEHNR and CDR2 is FQNEAQ (reference sequence). The CDR3 is 14 amino acids. CDR3 loop: CASSSSSGQETQYF. In DNA form, the CDR3 reads TGTGCCAGCAGCTCTTCAAGCGGCCAAGAGACCCAGTACTTC.

This chain links TRBV4-3 with TRBJ2-1; TRBD2 might be the D (5 bases). The CDR3 extends over 14 amino acids. Germline V gene sequence: CDR1 LGHNA, CDR2 YSLEER. V lost 0 bases, J lost 10 bases, and 13 bases lay in between. The chain's CDR3 is CASSQDFISGEQFF. CDR3 sequence (DNA): TGCGCCAGCAGCCAAGACTTCATTTCGGGGGAGCAGTTCTTC.

The chain carries TRBV10-3 and TRBJ2-3, with 11 nucleotides matching TRBD2. The germline V gene has CDR1 ENHRY and CDR2 SYGVKD. This CDR3 spans 17 amino acids. With 2 bases clipped from V and 5 bases from J, the junction kept 9 bases outside the gene matches. CDR3 protein: CAISETLAGGPRDTQYF. The CDR3 DNA sequence: TGTGCCATCAGTGAGACCTTAGCGGGGGGGCCCAGAGATACGCAGTATTTT.

The table lists this clonotype with many counts. V gene TRBV5-5 combines with J gene TRBJ2-3; no reliable D call. CDR1 and CDR2 from the germline V gene are SGHKS and YYEKEE (reference sequence). The CDR3 extends over 13 amino acids. Trimming removed 4 bases at V and 2 bases at J, with 8 bases between. CDR3 region: CASSNAYTDTQYF. The CDR3 nucleotides read TGTGCCAGCAGCAACGCCTACACAGATACGCAGTATTTT.

V is TRBV20-1 and J is TRBJ2-5; TRBD2 matches at 7 bases. Trimming at V came to 1 base and at J to 5 bases, leaving 13 bases not matched to a gene. Germline V gives CDR1 DFQATT, CDR2 SNEGSKA (reference sequence). The CDR3 extends over 16 amino acids. The CDR3, as DNA: TGCAGTGCTAGAGGCTTGGGGGGGAGGGCCGGCGAGACCCAGTACTTC. It encodes CSARGLGGRAGETQYF.

In this sample, this clonotype turned up many times. CDR3 DNA sequence: TGCAGTGCTAGGACAGATTCCGGGGAGCTGTTTTTT. Its translation: CSARTDSGELFF. The chain uses TRBV20-1 and TRBJ2-2, with D possibly being TRBD1 (5 bases). Germline lookup yields CDR1 DFQATT and CDR2 SNEGSKA (reference sequence). The ends were cut back, 3 bases at V and 6 bases at J, with 8 bases in the middle. CDR3 size: 12 residues.

This clonotype was counted a few times. The V and J genes are TRBV4-2 and TRBJ2-1; either TRBD1 or TRBD2 may supply D (5 bases each). CDR1 LGHNA and CDR2 YNFKEQ come from the germline V gene. CDR3 size: 14 residues. The ends were cut back, 0 bases at V and 9 bases at J, with 12 bases in the middle. CDR3 region: CASSQDGASTEQFF. DNA for the CDR3: TGTGCCAGCAGCCAAGACGGGGCTAGCACTGAGCAGTTCTTC.

This clonotype was seen many times. The V gene is TRBV28, the J gene TRBJ2-1, with D tentatively TRBD2 (7 bases). In germline, CDR1 is MDHEN, CDR2 SYDVKM. The V end lost 2 bases, the J end lost 6 bases, and 8 bases lay between the germline ends. The CDR3 extends over 13 amino acids. Written as DNA, the CDR3 is TGTGCCAGCAGTTTAGGGGGGGCCAATGAGCAGTTCTTC. It specifies CASSLGGANEQFF.

The sample holds many counts of this clonotype. The V and J genes are TRBV10-3 and TRBJ1-1; D is ambiguous. The CDR3 is 13 residues long. CDR1 and CDR2 from the germline V gene are ENHRY and SYGVKD. Trimming took 3 bases from V and 4 from J, leaving 9 bases between them. This chain's CDR3 is CAISDWEGTEAFF. CDR3 sequence (DNA): TGTGCCATCAGTGATTGGGAGGGCACTGAAGCTTTCTTT.

This chain uses TRBV6-5 with TRBJ2-7, with 8 bases fitting TRBD2. The V gene end was trimmed by 0 bases and the J gene end by 1 base; junction bases not matched to a gene: 11. The CDR3 covers 18 residues. In germline, CDR1 is MNHEY, CDR2 SVGAGI. The CDR3 loop reads CASSYSISVSGSSYEQYF. The CDR3 bases are TGTGCCAGCAGTTACTCGATCTCTGTAAGCGGGAGTTCCTACGAGCAGTACTTC.

This clonotype was detected ten times or more. The V call is TRBV27, the J call TRBJ1-1; a possible D gene is TRBD1 (5 bases). Germline V gives CDR1 MNHEY, CDR2 SMNVEV (reference sequence). V lost 2 bases to trimming and J lost 3 bases, with 13 bases between them. The length of the CDR3 is 15 residues. The CDR3 here is CASSLGAEGHTEAFF. The CDR3 DNA follows: TGTGCCAGCAGTTTAGGGGCGGAGGGCCACACTGAAGCTTTCTTT.

This clonotype was counted a few times. Written as DNA, the CDR3 is TGCGCCAGCAGCCAAGAAGGATCCAGGGGAGGCTACACCTTC. The encoded protein is CASSQEGSRGGYTF. The J gene is TRBJ1-2, the V gene TRBV4-1; possibly TRBD1 for D (6 bases). CDR1 and CDR2 from the germline V gene are MGHRA and YSYEKL. The CDR3 is 14 amino acids. Deletions cut 0 bases from V and 8 bases from J, with 13 bases between.

In its sample, this clonotype was seen many times. The chain is built from TRBV28 and TRBJ2-2; TRBD1 might be the D (8 bases). V lost 4 bases and J 2 bases, leaving 14 bases between the germline ends. CDR3 size: 16 residues. CDR1 and CDR2 from the germline V gene are MDHEN and SYDVKM. The CDR3 nucleotides are TGTGCCAGCAGTTCGACAGGGGAGGGTAACACCGGGGAGCTGTTTTTT. It specifies CASSSTGEGNTGELFF.

This clonotype occurred many times. The chain links TRBV6-1 to TRBJ1-1; D may be TRBD1 (6 bases). V was trimmed by 8 bases and J by 1 base, leaving 11 bases between them. CDR1 is MNHNS and CDR2 is SASEGT in the germline V gene. CDR3 length equals 13 residues. In DNA form, the CDR3 reads TGTGCCAGCCGCCGGACAGCGAACACTGAAGCTTTCTTT. Its protein product is CASRRTANTEAFF.

Many counts were recorded for this clonotype. V gene TRBV2 combines with J gene TRBJ2-2; D possibly corresponds to TRBD2 (6 bases). Germline V gene data show CDR1 as SNHLY and CDR2 as FYNNEI. The V end lost 7 bases, the J end lost 3 bases, and 9 bases lay between the germline ends. The CDR3 consists of 13 residues. The CDR3 nucleotides are TGTGCCAGCATCGGGGGAGACACCGGGGAGCTGTTTTTT. Encoded protein: CASIGGDTGELFF.

This clonotype has ten or more counts. J is TRBJ2-1 and V is TRBV7-9; a possible D gene is TRBD1 (6 bases). CDR3 length: 15 residues. Germline V gene lookup returns CDR1 SEHNR and CDR2 FQNEAQ (reference sequence). Trimming left V 4 bases short and J 5 bases short, with 15 bases between. The CDR3 DNA reads TGTGCCAGCAGCTCACAGGGATATAGCAACAATGAGCAGTTCTTC. Its protein is CASSSQGYSNNEQFF.

J is TRBJ2-1 and V is TRBV7-3, with 12 bases that match TRBD2. Germline V lookup: CDR1 SGHTA, CDR2 FQGTGA. The CDR3 is 15 residues long. The ends lost 5 bases at V and 6 bases at J; junction bases unmatched: 5. DNA for the CDR3: TGTGCCAGCAGCCTCCGGACTAGCGGGATCAATGAGCAGTTCTTC. This codes for CASSLRTSGINEQFF.

This clonotype came up many times. This chain joins TRBV3-1 and TRBJ1-2; maybe TRBD1 (6 bases). The CDR3 runs 14 residues. Germline V CDR1 and CDR2: LGHDT, YNNKEL (reference sequence). V dropped 4 bases and J dropped 4 bases, with 13 bases sitting between them. DNA for the CDR3: TGTGCCAGCAGCCCCAACAGGGATAGCTATGGCTACACCTTC. Its translation is CASSPNRDSYGYTF.

This clonotype appeared many times. The chain has TRBV27 and TRBJ2-3, with D perhaps TRBD2 (5 bases). This CDR3 has 23 amino acids. V gave up 1 base and J gave up 0 bases, with 32 bases separating them. Germline V CDR1 and CDR2: MNHEY, SMNVEV (reference sequence). CDR3 sequence (DNA): TGTGCCAGCAGTTTATACCCCGTTTTCGGGATCACATTACCAGAACCTAGCACAGATACGCAGTATTTT. It specifies CASSLYPVFGITLPEPSTDTQYF.